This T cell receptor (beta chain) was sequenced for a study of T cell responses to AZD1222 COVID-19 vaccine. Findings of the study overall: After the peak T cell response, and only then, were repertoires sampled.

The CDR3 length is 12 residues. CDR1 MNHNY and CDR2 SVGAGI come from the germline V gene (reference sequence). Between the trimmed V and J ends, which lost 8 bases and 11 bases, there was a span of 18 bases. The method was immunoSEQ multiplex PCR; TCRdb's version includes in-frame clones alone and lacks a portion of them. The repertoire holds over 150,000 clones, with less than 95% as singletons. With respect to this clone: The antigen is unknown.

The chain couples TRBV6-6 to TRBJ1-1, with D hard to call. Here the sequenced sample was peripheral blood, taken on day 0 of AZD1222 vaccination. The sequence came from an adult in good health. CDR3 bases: TGTGCCAGCTCTCCGTCCCGGGTTGGGGCTTTCTTT. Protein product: CASSPSRVGAFF.